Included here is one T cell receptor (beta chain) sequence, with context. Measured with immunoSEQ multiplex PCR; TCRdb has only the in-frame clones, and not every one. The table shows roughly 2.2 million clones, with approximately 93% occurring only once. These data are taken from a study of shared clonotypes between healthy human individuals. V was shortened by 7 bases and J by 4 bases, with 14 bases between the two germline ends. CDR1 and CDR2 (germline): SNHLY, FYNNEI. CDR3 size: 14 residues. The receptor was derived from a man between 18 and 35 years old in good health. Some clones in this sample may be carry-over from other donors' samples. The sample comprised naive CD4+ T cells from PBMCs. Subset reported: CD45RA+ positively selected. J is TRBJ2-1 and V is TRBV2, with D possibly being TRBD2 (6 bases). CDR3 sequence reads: CASNRDSQYNEQFF. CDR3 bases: TGTGCCAGCAACCGGGACTCACAATACAATGAGCAGTTCTTC.